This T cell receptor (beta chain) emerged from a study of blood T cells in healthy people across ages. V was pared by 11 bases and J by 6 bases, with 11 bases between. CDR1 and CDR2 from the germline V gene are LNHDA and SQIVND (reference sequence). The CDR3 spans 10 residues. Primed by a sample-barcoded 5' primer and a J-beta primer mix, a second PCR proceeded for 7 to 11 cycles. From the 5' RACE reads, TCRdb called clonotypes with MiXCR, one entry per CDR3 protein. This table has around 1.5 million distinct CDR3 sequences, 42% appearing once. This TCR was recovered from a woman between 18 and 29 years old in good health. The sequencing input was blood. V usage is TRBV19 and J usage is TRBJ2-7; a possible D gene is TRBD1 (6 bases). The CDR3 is CASGAVEQYF. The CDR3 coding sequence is TGTGCCTCAGGGGCCGTCGAGCAGTACTTC.